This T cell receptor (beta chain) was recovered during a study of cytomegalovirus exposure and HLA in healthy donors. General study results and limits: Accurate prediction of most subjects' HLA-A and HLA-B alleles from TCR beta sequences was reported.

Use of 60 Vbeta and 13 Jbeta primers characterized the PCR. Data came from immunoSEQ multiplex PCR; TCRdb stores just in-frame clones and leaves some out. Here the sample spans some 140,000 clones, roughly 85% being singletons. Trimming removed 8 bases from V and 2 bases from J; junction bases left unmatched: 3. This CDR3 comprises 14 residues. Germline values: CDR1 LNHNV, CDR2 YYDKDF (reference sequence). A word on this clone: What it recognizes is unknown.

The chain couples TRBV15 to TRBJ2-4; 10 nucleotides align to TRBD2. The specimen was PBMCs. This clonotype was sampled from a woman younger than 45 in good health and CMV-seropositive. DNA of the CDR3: TGTGCCACCGAGCGGGGGGGACCCAAAAACATTCAGTACTTC. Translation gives CATERGGPKNIQYF. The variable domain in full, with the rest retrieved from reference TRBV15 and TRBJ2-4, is DAMVIQNPRYQVTQFGKPVTLSCSQTLNHNVMYWYQQKSSQAPKLLFHYYDKDFNNEADTPDNFQSRRPNTSFCFLDIRSPGLGDTAMYLCATERGGPKNIQYFGAGTRLSVL.